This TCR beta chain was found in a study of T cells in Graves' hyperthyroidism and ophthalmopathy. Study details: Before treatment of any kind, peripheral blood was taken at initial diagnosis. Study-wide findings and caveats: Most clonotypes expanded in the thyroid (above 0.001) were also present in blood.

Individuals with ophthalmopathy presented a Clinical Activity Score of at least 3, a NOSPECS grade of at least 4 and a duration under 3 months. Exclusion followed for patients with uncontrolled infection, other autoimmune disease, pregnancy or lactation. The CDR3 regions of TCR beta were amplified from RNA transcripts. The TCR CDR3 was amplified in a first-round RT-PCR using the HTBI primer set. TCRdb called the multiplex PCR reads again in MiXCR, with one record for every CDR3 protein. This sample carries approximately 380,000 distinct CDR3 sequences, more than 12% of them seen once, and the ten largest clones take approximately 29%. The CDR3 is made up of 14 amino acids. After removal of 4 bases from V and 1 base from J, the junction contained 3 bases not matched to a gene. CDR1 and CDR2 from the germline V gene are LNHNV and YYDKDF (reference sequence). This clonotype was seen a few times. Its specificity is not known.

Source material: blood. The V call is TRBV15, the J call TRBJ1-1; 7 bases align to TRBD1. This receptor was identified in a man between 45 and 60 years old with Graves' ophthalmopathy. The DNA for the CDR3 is TGTGCCACCAGCACCGGGACAGAGAACACTGAAGCTTTCTTT. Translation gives CATSTGTENTEAFF.